This TCR gamma chain was identified during a study of Vδ1+ human thymocytes. General study points: Highly polyclonal TRG and TRD repertoires with Gaussian CDR3 length distributions appeared in thymus.

J gave up 0 bases and V 6 bases, and 5 bases lay outside the gene matches. The CDR3 is 13 residues long. Germline lookup yields CDR1 EGSTGY and CDR2 YDSYTSSV. Extracted RNA was reverse transcribed into cDNA. Pooled V-gene forward primers with one constant-region reverse primer generated the CDR3 amplicons by multiplex PCR. TCRdb reprocessed the multiplex PCR reads through CATT. The repertoire has tens of thousands of gamma-chain clones, approximately 13% of them found once; the top ten carry about 1.9%. This clone was observed a few times. Its target is not known. The sequence was collected from a child under three years old who had congenital heart surgery. Sequencing input: Vdelta1+ gamma-delta thymocytes from the thymus. The subset here: FACS-sorted CD3+ TCRalphabeta- TCRVdelta1+ TCRVdelta2- thymocytes. The rearrangement uses TRGV4 and TRGJ1 or TRGJ2. This CDR3 is CATWSPNYYKKLF. For the CDR3, the DNA is TGTGCCACCTGGTCACCGAATTATTATAAGAAACTCTTT.